The rows below give T cell receptor beta chains drawn from one sample of a study of blood T cell repertoires in COVID-19. The data were produced by immunoSEQ multiplex PCR, yet TCRdb's version contains in-frame clones alone and is incomplete. The sample has approximately 65,000 clones; about 82% are singletons. The sequencing input was peripheral blood. The source is a man in his fifties with acute or convalescent COVID-19. Both conserved end residues are part of each CDR3. The D gene is left open where the match is weak. Expanded clones are given a class, and other clones once, few, many or no size at all.

TRBJ1-5,TRBV30,-,TRBD1,CAWSVPGTGGQPQHF,TGTGCCTGGAGTGTTCCCGGGACAGGGGGTCAGCCCCAGCATTTT
TRBJ2-3,TRBV28,-,TRBD2,CASSFDLGRNGDTQYF,TGTGCCAGCAGCTTCGATCTCGGGAGGAATGGGGATACGCAGTATTTT
TRBJ2-1,TRBV7-8,few,-,CASSLQLQGYNEQFF,TGTGCCAGCAGCTTACAACTCCAGGGGTACAATGAGCAGTTCTTC
TRBJ1-2,TRBV3-1/TRBV3-2,-,-,CASSQDRNSRYYGYTF,TGTGCCAGCAGCCAAGATCGAAACAGCCGCTACTATGGCTACACCTTC
TRBJ2-7,TRBV7-6,-,-,CASSLAAGSSYEQYF,TGTGCCAGCAGCTTAGCGGCAGGGTCCTCCTACGAGCAGTACTTC
TRBJ1-1,TRBV29-1,-,-,CSVEDPNRVYTEAFF,TGCAGCGTTGAAGATCCCAACCGGGTCTACACTGAAGCTTTCTTT
TRBJ2-2,TRBV7-3,-,TRBD1,CASSLWAGGTGELFF,TGTGCCAGCAGCTTATGGGCAGGGGGCACCGGGGAGCTGTTTTTT
TRBJ2-7,TRBV6-5,few,-,CASSYSFTGVEYEQYF,TGTGCCAGCAGTTACTCGTTTACGGGAGTTGAGTACGAGCAGTACTTC
TRBJ2-2,TRBV5-1,-,TRBD1,CASTMDRGNTGELFF,TGCGCCAGCACCATGGACAGGGGAAACACCGGGGAGCTGTTTTTT
TRBJ1-1,TRBV19,once,-,CASSHRGGQWAFF,TGTGCCAGTAGTCACCGGGGGGGGCAATGGGCTTTCTTT
TRBJ2-2,TRBV19,-,-,CASRLTGELFF,TGTGCCAGTAGACTTACCGGGGAGCTGTTTTTT
TRBJ1-2,TRBV28,-,-,CASSQGVSYGYTF,TGTGCCAGCAGCCAAGGGGTGAGCTATGGCTACACCTTC
TRBJ1-5,TRBV10-2,once,-,CASALFLRGQPQHF,TGCGCCAGTGCTCTATTCCTCCGAGGTCAGCCCCAGCATTTT
TRBJ1-2,TRBV2,-,-,CASSVQEVDYGYTF,TGTGCCAGCAGTGTACAGGAAGTGGACTATGGCTACACCTTC
TRBJ1-4,TRBV2,few,-,CASSENRGSNEKLFF,TGTGCCAGCAGTGAAAATAGGGGATCGAATGAAAAACTGTTTTTT
TRBJ2-3,TRBV7-6,-,TRBD1,CASSSFRQGVTDTQYF,TGTGCCAGCAGCTCTTTCCGGCAGGGGGTCACAGATACGCAGTATTTT
TRBJ2-2,TRBV11-3,-,TRBD2,CASSRTSQGTGELFF,TGTGCCAGCAGCCGGACTAGCCAGGGCACCGGGGAGCTGTTTTTT
TRBJ1-2,TRBV10-3,-,-,CAMAQPNFYGYTF,TGTGCCATGGCACAGCCTAACTTCTATGGCTACACCTTC
TRBJ1-4,TRBV10-1,-,-,CASSEQGKGEKLFF,TGCGCCAGCAGTGAACAGGGTAAGGGGGAAAAACTGTTTTTT
TRBJ2-1,TRBV27,-,-,CASSSRLSYNEQFF,TGTGCCAGCAGTTCTAGGCTCTCCTACAATGAGCAGTTCTTC
TRBJ2-5,TRBV7-8,-,TRBD1,CASGTTPGQHATGETQYF,TGTGCCAGCGGTACCACACCGGGACAGCATGCTACAGGGGAGACCCAGTACTTC
TRBJ1-5,TRBV28,few,TRBD1,CASSHYGTGGQPQHF,TGTGCCAGCAGTCACTACGGGACAGGGGGTCAGCCCCAGCATTTT
TRBJ2-3,TRBV5-1,few,TRBD2,CASSSQRDFADTQYF,TGCGCCAGCAGCTCTCAGCGGGATTTCGCAGATACGCAGTATTTT
TRBJ2-5,TRBV5-5,-,TRBD2,CASSLASSGGETQYF,TGTGCCAGCAGCTTGGCCTCTAGCGGGGGTGAGACCCAGTACTTC
TRBJ2-2,TRBV5-4,-,-,CASSLWAGDSNTGELFF,TGTGCCAGCAGCTTATGGGCAGGGGATTCGAACACCGGGGAGCTGTTTTTT
TRBJ1-2,TRBV3-1/TRBV3-2,-,TRBD1,CASFTGGSNYGYTF,TGTGCCAGTTTTACAGGGGGATCTAACTATGGCTACACCTTC
TRBJ1-1,TRBV29-1,-,TRBD1,CSGSGTGDTEAFF,TGCAGCGGATCCGGGACAGGGGACACTGAAGCTTTCTTT
TRBJ1-2,TRBV9,-,TRBD1,CASSKTGGANYGYTF,TGTGCCAGCAGCAAGACAGGGGGGGCGAACTATGGCTACACCTTC
TRBJ1-4,TRBV2,-,-,CASSQSGTTNEKLFF,TGTGCCAGCAGCCAATCAGGGACAACTAATGAAAAACTGTTTTTT
TRBJ2-3,TRBV3-1/TRBV3-2,once,TRBD2,CASRLTTTAGTDTQYF,TGTGCCAGCAGACTTACTACGACAGCGGGGACAGATACGCAGTATTTT
TRBJ2-7,TRBV5-6,-,-,CASSFGTFSYEQYF,TGTGCCAGCAGCTTCGGGACTTTCTCCTACGAGCAGTACTTC
TRBJ2-1,TRBV9,-,TRBD2,CASSVDSGSTEQFF,TGTGCCAGCAGCGTAGACAGCGGGAGTACTGAGCAGTTCTTC
TRBJ1-2,TRBV6-5,-,-,CAIDGRVVFGYTF,TGTGCCATAGATGGGAGGGTGGTATTTGGCTACACCTTC
TRBJ1-4,TRBV12-3/TRBV12-4,-,-,CASSPAGDEKLFF,TGTGCCAGCAGTCCCGCAGGGGATGAAAAACTGTTTTTT
TRBJ2-3,TRBV24-1,-,-,CATEPDSTDTQYF,TGTGCCACCGAACCAGATAGCACAGATACGCAGTATTTT
TRBJ2-2,TRBV6-5,-,-,CASTAANTGELFF,TGTGCCAGCACAGCGGCAAACACCGGGGAGCTGTTTTTT
TRBJ1-6,TRBV28,-,-,CASSLFSSNSPLHF,TGTGCCAGCAGTTTATTTTCCAGTAATTCACCCCTCCACTTT
TRBJ1-6,TRBV19,-,TRBD1,CASSATTRQGSPLHF,TGTGCCAGTAGTGCTACCACCCGACAGGGATCACCCCTCCACTTT
TRBJ1-5,TRBV30,-,-,CAWSLPPGQPQHF,TGTGCCTGGAGTCTACCCCCAGGGCAGCCCCAGCATTTT
TRBJ2-7,TRBV7-9,-,-,CASSAKESYEQYF,TGTGCCAGCAGCGCAAAGGAGTCCTACGAGCAGTACTTC
TRBJ2-7,TRBV20-1,few,-,CSASSGHEQYF,TGCAGTGCTAGTTCAGGGCACGAGCAGTACTTC
TRBJ2-7,TRBV5-1,-,-,CASSETGYSYEQYF,TGCGCCAGTTCAGAAACAGGGTACTCCTACGAGCAGTACTTC
TRBJ1-2,TRBV7-3,-,-,CASSLNSLYGYTF,TGTGCCAGCAGCTTAAACAGCCTCTATGGCTACACCTTC
TRBJ1-4,TRBV7-2,-,-,CASSLSGTGGEKLFF,TGTGCCAGCAGCTTATCGGGAACGGGAGGTGAAAAACTGTTTTTT
TRBJ2-7,TRBV6-6,-,-,CASSYTPGDYEQYF,TGTGCCAGCAGTTACACCCCGGGAGACTACGAGCAGTACTTC
TRBJ1-1,TRBV30,few,-,CAWSEGWNTEAFF,TGTGCCTGGAGTGAGGGGTGGAACACTGAAGCTTTCTTT
TRBJ1-2,TRBV30,-,-,CAWSAGTWNGYTF,TGTGCCTGGAGCGCCGGGACATGGAATGGCTACACCTTC
TRBJ1-6,TRBV6-2/TRBV6-3,-,TRBD1,CASSPLGQGGNSPLHF,TGTGCCAGCAGCCCACTCGGACAGGGGGGAAATTCACCCCTCCACTTT
TRBJ2-3,TRBV19,once,TRBD1,CASMGQGADTQYF,TGTGCCAGTATGGGACAGGGTGCAGATACGCAGTATTTT
TRBJ2-7,TRBV29-1,-,-,CSVDGQSMEEQYF,TGCAGCGTTGACGGACAGTCCATGGAGGAGCAGTACTTC
TRBJ2-2,TRBV7-9,-,-,CASSLRLLNLQPNTGELFF,TGTGCCAGCAGCCTACGACTACTAAATTTGCAGCCGAACACCGGGGAGCTGTTTTTT
TRBJ1-3,TRBV5-4,-,-,CASSLGPVSGNTIYF,TGTGCCAGCAGCTTGGGTCCGGTTTCGGGAAACACCATATATTTT
TRBJ1-1,TRBV6-5,-,-,CASSYKTILNTEAFF,TGTGCCAGCAGTTACAAGACTATTTTGAACACTGAAGCTTTCTTT